A selection of T cell receptor beta chains follows, all from one sample in a study of cytomegalovirus exposure and HLA in healthy donors. The repertoire was sequenced with immunoSEQ multiplex PCR; TCRdb's copy has only in-frame clones and lacks some. The data contain about 120,000 clones, about 75% of them seen just once; the ten biggest clones take up over 25%. Sample: PBMCs. These receptors were taken from a man aged 55 to 69 in good health and CMV-seropositive. CDR3s leave out the opening cysteine and the closing phenylalanine or tryptophan.

TRBV5-6 ASSLGGGGYGYT
TRBV6-5 ASSYLGVRNTIY
TRBV18 ASSQGKNTEAF
TRBV7-2 ASSLAGLTDTQY
TRBV5-1 ASSLGVQETQY
TRBV5-1 ASSILRDRGTDTQY
TRBV19 ASSIRGGDTQY
TRBV6-6 ASRGTGISTDTQY
TRBV5-1 ASSLSGGGLAGDTQY
TRBV4-1 ASSQGTGDHKAF
TRBV6-1 ASSQEAGYYEQY
TRBV7-3 ASSPVVGSYNEQF
TRBV5-1 ASSYGTADETQY
TRBV6-5 ASSPGTDYGYT
TRBV19 ATSRPNQPQH
TRBV2 ASTPGRSGYT
TRBV19 ASSIGTGGLGELF
TRBV30 ALAGAGGWNTEAF
TRBV10-2 ARHTGKEQY
TRBV7-9 ASSLEDSSYEQY
TRBV9 ASSGTGDTEAF
TRBV6-4 ASSDSWGAGYT
TRBV9 ASKGGGAGGNYGYT
TRBV10-3 AIMGTLGETQY
TRBV6-6 AARRQGEVTGELF
TRBV6-4 ASSPDRGSTAPLH
TRBV6-5 ASSQMTRTEAF